A single sample is the source of the 13 T cell receptor beta chains below, sequenced in a study of long-term antiretroviral therapy in people with HIV. Survey level was the resolution at which the v3.0 immunoSEQ assay ran. The assay was immunoSEQ multiplex PCR, and TCRdb's table has in-frame clones only and misses some. The sample includes 20,000 to 25,000 clones, 70% to 90% of them seen just once. Source: unsorted PBMCs, taken 0.6 years after starting antiretroviral therapy. Receptors were obtained from a man between 60 and 75 years old with HIV.

The chain employs TRBV9 and TRBJ1-6; D is ambiguous. Trimming removed 0 bases from V and 10 bases from J, with 14 bases in between. This CDR3 region has 15 residues. The germline gives CDR1 SGDLS, CDR2 YYNGEE. This CDR3 reads CASSVEGQWESPLHF. In DNA, the CDR3 is TGTGCCAGCAGCGTAGAAGGGCAGTGGGAGTCACCCCTCCACTTT.

This clone was picked up one time. The gene calls are TRBV5-4 and TRBJ2-2, with 14 bases aligning to TRBD2. Germline V gene lookup returns CDR1 SGHNT and CDR2 YYREEE (reference sequence). This CDR3 comprises 20 residues. The ends lost 4 bases at V and 2 bases at J; junction bases unmatched: 13. The CDR3 spells CASSLRLAGGRGTNTGELFF. The DNA of the CDR3 is TGTGCCAGCAGCCTCCGACTAGCGGGGGGGCGTGGGACCAACACCGGGGAGCTGTTTTTT. Full variable domain (missing parts from reference TRBV5-4 and TRBJ2-2): ETGVTQSPTHLIKTRGQQVTLRCSSQSGHNTVSWYQQALGQGPQFIFQYYREEENGRGNFPPRFSGLQFPNYSSELNVNALELDDSALYLCASSLRLAGGRGTNTGELFFGEGSRLTVL.

The chain links TRBV5-4 to TRBJ2-2; D is undetermined. Trimming pared 4 bases from V and 1 base from J, leaving 14 bases between. The CDR3 has 16 residues. CDR1 and CDR2 from the germline V gene are SGHNT and YYREEE (reference sequence). The CDR3 region has the DNA TGTGCCAGCAGCCCGGCCAGGCCACAGAACACCGGGGAGCTGTTTTTT. Its protein is CASSPARPQNTGELFF.

The chain combines TRBV25-1 with TRBJ2-3; TRBD2 agrees at 8 bases. From germline, CDR1 is MGHDK and CDR2 SYGVNS. CDR3 length: 15 residues. With V trimmed by 2 bases and J by 1 base, 2 bases remained unmatched. The CDR3 sequence: CASSETGGGTDTQYF. The DNA for the CDR3 is TGTGCCAGCAGTGAAACCGGGGGGGGCACAGATACGCAGTATTTT.

The chain has TRBV27 and TRBJ1-5, with D unclear. Trimming removed 4 bases from V and 6 bases from J, with 10 bases in between. The CDR3 is made up of 13 amino acids. The germline V gene encodes CDR1 MNHEY and CDR2 SMNVEV (reference sequence). The CDR3 region is CASSWLEGQPQHF. The CDR3 DNA follows: TGTGCCAGCAGTTGGTTGGAGGGTCAGCCCCAGCATTTT.

The chain links TRBV9 to TRBJ1-3; no definite D call. The CDR3 has 17 residues. V dropped 5 bases and J dropped 0 bases, with 18 bases sitting between them. The germline V gene encodes CDR1 SGDLS and CDR2 YYNGEE. The CDR3 is CASSITVGISSGNTIYF. The DNA of the CDR3 is TGTGCCAGCAGTATAACAGTTGGGATAAGCTCTGGAAACACCATATATTTT. Drawing the rest from reference TRBV9 and TRBJ1-3, the complete variable domain is DSGVTQTPKHLITATGQRVTLRCSPRSGDLSVYWYQQSLDQGLQFLIQYYNGEERAKGNILERFSAQQFPDLHSELNLSSLELGDSALYFCASSITVGISSGNTIYFGEGSWLTVV.

This CDR3 is CASSKNYRGDYEQYF. Here the CDR3 DNA reads TGTGCCAGCAGCAAAAACTACAGGGGAGACTACGAGCAGTACTTC. The rearrangement uses TRBV11-2 and TRBJ2-7; 7 positions match TRBD1. CDR3 length: 15 residues. The germline V gene encodes CDR1 SGHAT and CDR2 FQNNGV. The trim removed 5 bases at V and 3 bases at J, leaving 10 bases unmatched. The full variable domain, its missing parts supplied by reference TRBV11-2 and TRBJ2-7, is EAGVAQSPRYKIIEKRQSVAFWCNPISGHATLYWYQQILGQGPKLLIQFQNNGVVDDSQLPKDRFSAERLKGVDSTLKIQPAKLEDSAVYLCASSKNYRGDYEQYFGPGTRLTVT.

The J gene is TRBJ2-7, the V gene TRBV6-6; D may be TRBD2 (6 bases). This CDR3 contains 15 residues. The V gene's germline CDR1 is MNHNY and CDR2 SVGAGI (reference sequence). Deletions cut 5 bases from V and 2 bases from J, with 16 bases between. This chain's CDR3 is CASSASRGNAYEQYF. DNA of the CDR3: TGTGCCAGCAGTGCTTCGCGGGGTAATGCCTACGAGCAGTACTTC.

The chain links TRBV6-6 to TRBJ2-6; D remains ambiguous. Trimming stripped 7 bases from V and 4 bases from J, with 11 bases between. CDR1 MNHNY and CDR2 SVGAGI come from the germline V gene (reference sequence). This CDR3 comprises 14 residues. DNA of the CDR3: TGTGCCAGCAATCTGGGCGCGGGGGCCAACGTCCTGACTTTC. This translates into CASNLGAGANVLTF.

The chain links TRBV2 to TRBJ1-1; 7 bases line up with TRBD1. Germline CDR1 reads SNHLY; CDR2 reads FYNNEI. CDR3 length equals 17 residues. Germline trimming cut 4 bases from V and 1 base from J; bases unmatched to any gene: 12. The CDR3 is CASSALPAGQRNTEAFF. The CDR3 DNA follows: TGTGCCAGCAGTGCATTACCCGCGGGACAGAGGAACACTGAAGCTTTCTTT.

This clone was seen only a few times. This chain links TRBV6-5 with TRBJ1-2, with D perhaps TRBD1 (5 bases). The CDR3 spans 15 residues. From germline, CDR1 is MNHEY and CDR2 SVGAGI. V lost 1 base, J lost 2 bases, and 11 bases lay in between. The CDR3 nucleotides are TGTGCCAGCAGTTACTTCGGGACGGGAAACTATGGCTACACCTTC. This sequence encodes CASSYFGTGNYGYTF.

This rearrangement joins TRBV9 to TRBJ1-2, with 11 nucleotides matching TRBD1. In germline, CDR1 is SGDLS, CDR2 YYNGEE. This CDR3 is 15 amino acids long. V shed 4 bases, J shed 7 bases, and the junction held 9 bases outside the gene matches. CDR3 sequence (DNA): TGTGCCAGCAGCCAGGCCGGGACAGGGGGTTTTGGCTACACCTTC. This codes for CASSQAGTGGFGYTF.

This chain joins TRBV29-1 and TRBJ1-1; 7 nucleotides match TRBD1. The CDR3 spans 14 residues. J lost 1 base, V lost 6 bases, and 8 bases had no gene match. The germline gives CDR1 SQVTM, CDR2 ANQGSEA. The CDR3 nucleotides read TGCAGCGTCCGGACAGGAGGACAGAACACTGAAGCTTTCTTT. Protein product: CSVRTGGQNTEAFF. The full variable domain, rest sourced from reference TRBV29-1 and TRBJ1-1, is SAVISQKPSRDICQRGTSLTIQCQVDSQVTMMFWYRQQPGQSLTLIATANQGSEATYESGFVIDKFPISRPNLTFSTLTVSNMSPEDSSIYLCSVRTGGQNTEAFFGQGTRLTVV.